These T cell receptor beta chains were read from a single sample in a study of sequential checkpoint blockade in melanoma. Method: immunoSEQ multiplex PCR; TCRdb's copy keeps in-frame clones and lacks some. There are under 14,000 clones in the sample; roughly 50% occur only once, and roughly a sixth lies in the top ten. The sample here was CD8+ T cells sorted from blood (inferred from file names), taken from a patient given nivolumab and ipilimumab in sequence. The receptor source for this set is a human donor with melanoma. Each CDR3 is given with its conserved first and last residue. A D gene is named only where the DNA matches it firmly. Expanded clones get a size class; other rows say once, few or many, or leave the size out.

d_call	v_call	clone_size	j_call	cdr3_nt	cdr3_aa
TRBD1	TRBV30	-	TRBJ2-4	TGTGCCTGGAGTGAGACAGGGCCCCTTCAGTACTTC	CAWSETGPLQYF
TRBD2	TRBV11-2	-	TRBJ2-1	TGTGCCAGCAGCCACCGACTAGCGGGAGGGCCAGGAGAGCAGTTCTTC	CASSHRLAGGPGEQFF
-	TRBV5-6	once	TRBJ2-1	TGTGCCAGCAGCTCGCCCTCTAAGGGGTATTCCTACAATGAGCAGTTCTTC	CASSSPSKGYSYNEQFF
TRBD1	TRBV7-8	few	TRBJ1-2	TGTGCCAGCAGCTTAAGGAGTACAGGGGATGGCTACACCTTC	CASSLRSTGDGYTF
TRBD1	TRBV11-2	-	TRBJ2-7	TGTGCCAGCAGCTTTTTCCTCCCCGGGACAGGGAGGGACGAGCAGTACTTC	CASSFFLPGTGRDEQYF
-	TRBV5-5	large	TRBJ1-2	TGTGCCAGCAGCTTGGCCACAGGGTATGATGGCTACACCTTC	CASSLATGYDGYTF
-	TRBV7-9	-	TRBJ2-5	TGTGCCAGCAGCTCTGCGCGGGGTCCCATTAAAGAGACCCAGTACTTC	CASSSARGPIKETQYF
-	TRBV27	-	TRBJ2-7	TGTGCCAGCAGTTACCCCCTCGAGGACGAGCAGTACTTC	CASSYPLEDEQYF
TRBD1	TRBV5-6	-	TRBJ2-7	TGTGCCAGCAGCACCCTGGCGGGGACAGGGACCTACGAGCAGTACTTC	CASSTLAGTGTYEQYF
TRBD1	TRBV7-8	-	TRBJ2-7	TGTGCCAGCAGCTTACCTGGGCAGGGGGCCTACGAGCAGTACTTC	CASSLPGQGAYEQYF
TRBD2	TRBV7-8	-	TRBJ2-3	TGTGCCAGCAGCTCGCTAGCGGGAGTTTCAGATACGCAGTATTTT	CASSSLAGVSDTQYF
-	TRBV28	few	TRBJ2-7	TGTGCCAGCAGTTTGCCCAGGGTAACTTCCTACGAGCAGTACTTC	CASSLPRVTSYEQYF
-	TRBV7-3	-	TRBJ1-1	TGTGCCAGCAGTTGGACAGATAACACTGAAGCTTTCTTT	CASSWTDNTEAFF
-	TRBV10-3	-	TRBJ2-7	TGTGCCACCAGTCAGAGCGGCTACGAGCAGTACTTC	CATSQSGYEQYF
TRBD1	TRBV7-9	few	TRBJ1-3	TGTGCCAGCAGCCCTACGACAGGGGATATCTCTGGAAACACCATATATTTT	CASSPTTGDISGNTIYF
-	TRBV27	few	TRBJ2-1	TGTGCCAGCAGTTTTGGTAGCGGAAAATACAATGAGCAGTTCTTC	CASSFGSGKYNEQFF
-	TRBV4-1	-	TRBJ2-5	TGCGCCAGCAGCCAAGTACCGGGTCCGTTAGAGACCCAGTACTTC	CASSQVPGPLETQYF
TRBD1	TRBV25-1	few	TRBJ1-1	TGTGCCAGCAGTACGACCGGGACAGGGGACACTGAAGCTTTCTTT	CASSTTGTGDTEAFF
-	TRBV9	-	TRBJ1-4	TGTGCCAGCAGCGCCCAGGGGATGGGTGAAAAACTGTTTTTT	CASSAQGMGEKLFF
TRBD2	TRBV27	few	TRBJ2-5	TGTGCCAGCAGTTTGGTTTTAGCGGGAGGGCGCCGGGCCAGGACCCAGTACTTC	CASSLVLAGGRRARTQYF
TRBD2	TRBV5-1	-	TRBJ2-1	TGCGCCAGCAGCTTGGAGGTTGACAGTCGACTAGCGGGAGGGTCAATTTACAATGAGCAGTTCTTC	CASSLEVDSRLAGGSIYNEQFF
-	TRBV4-2	-	TRBJ1-5	TGTGCCAGCAGCCCCTTGGAGATCAATCAGCCCCAGCATTTT	CASSPLEINQPQHF
-	TRBV27	few	TRBJ2-2	TGTGCCAGCAGTCCCCAGACAGAGAAGAACACCGGGGAGCTGTTTTTT	CASSPQTEKNTGELFF
TRBD2	TRBV27	-	TRBJ2-7	TGTGCCAGCAGCCCCAGCGGGAGAAACGAGCAGTACTTC	CASSPSGRNEQYF
TRBD2	TRBV19	-	TRBJ2-1	TGTGCCAGTAGTATTAGCGGGAGGGCCGTGAATGAGCAGTTCTTC	CASSISGRAVNEQFF
TRBD1	TRBV28	-	TRBJ1-4	TGTGCCAGCAGCCCCACAGGGGGCGGGCTTGCAACTAATGAAAAACTGTTTTTT	CASSPTGGGLATNEKLFF
-	TRBV25-1	-	TRBJ2-1	TGTGCCAGCAGTACCCCCGGCGGGAATGAGCAGTTCTTC	CASSTPGGNEQFF
TRBD1	TRBV28	medium-sized	TRBJ1-5	TGTGCCAGCAGTCAGACAGGGCGAAATCAGCCCCAGCATTTT	CASSQTGRNQPQHF
TRBD1	TRBV28	once	TRBJ2-7	TGTGCCAGCAGCCCATGGACAGGTTCCTACGAGCAGTACTTC	CASSPWTGSYEQYF
-	TRBV5-1	once	TRBJ2-3	TGCGCCAGCAGCTTGGACAGCCAGCTAGATACGCAGTATTTT	CASSLDSQLDTQYF
-	TRBV2	few	TRBJ2-7	TGTGCCAGCAGTTTATCCCCTTCACAGAGCTCCTACGAGCAGTACTTC	CASSLSPSQSSYEQYF
TRBD2	TRBV11-2	few	TRBJ2-7	TGTGCCAGCAGCTGGGGGGGTAGCTCCTACGAGCAGTACTTC	CASSWGGSSYEQYF
-	TRBV5-1	-	TRBJ2-3	TGCGCCAGCAGCTTGAAACTAGCCACAGATACGCAGTATTTT	CASSLKLATDTQYF
TRBD2	TRBV5-1	-	TRBJ2-1	TGCGCCAGCAGCTTGGTAGTGGCTAGCGGGAGGGATGCTTTCTTC	CASSLVVASGRDAFF
TRBD2	TRBV5-1	-	TRBJ2-7	TGCGCCAGCAGCCTGACTAGCGCCGCCTACGAGCAGTACTTC	CASSLTSAAYEQYF
-	TRBV7-2	once	TRBJ2-1	TGTGCCAGCAGCTCTACCGAAGACTCCTACAATGAGCAGTTCTTC	CASSSTEDSYNEQFF
-	TRBV7-6	-	TRBJ2-7	TGTGCCAGCAGCCAGACTTCCGAGCAGTACTTC	CASSQTSEQYF
-	TRBV27	-	TRBJ2-3	TGTGCCAGCAGTTTGGACAGTCAGAGGGCTGAGGCCACAGATACGCAGTATTTT	CASSLDSQRAEATDTQYF
-	TRBV6-5	-	TRBJ1-6	TGTGCCAGCAGTGAGCAGGGCTATAATTCACCCCTCCACTTT	CASSEQGYNSPLHF
-	TRBV5-4	-	TRBJ1-1	TGTGCCAGCAGCCAAGGGGGACACGGGAACACTGAAGCTTTCTTT	CASSQGGHGNTEAFF
TRBD1	TRBV30	few	TRBJ1-5	TGTGCCTGGAGTGTAGGGGGCCTGGCCAATCAGCCCCAGCATTTT	CAWSVGGLANQPQHF
-	TRBV5-6	-	TRBJ2-1	TGTGCCAGCAGCCCCCCGGCGGGTGGTAATGAGCAGTTCTTC	CASSPPAGGNEQFF
TRBD1	TRBV27	-	TRBJ2-1	TGTGCCAGTGGGACAGGATTATCCAATGAGCAGTTCTTC	CASGTGLSNEQFF
TRBD2	TRBV9	-	TRBJ2-5	TGTGCCAGCAGCGCAGAAATAGCGGGAGGTAGAGAGACCCAGTACTTC	CASSAEIAGGRETQYF
TRBD2	TRBV27	-	TRBJ2-1	TGTGCCAGCAGTTTAGGTGGGAGGGCCTACAATGAGCAGTTCTTC	CASSLGGRAYNEQFF
-	TRBV6-6	-	TRBJ2-5	TGTGCCAGCAGACTCGACCAAGAGACCCAGTACTTC	CASRLDQETQYF
TRBD1	TRBV28	-	TRBJ1-4	TGTGCCAGCAGTGGACAGGGGAAGATTGAAAAACTGTTTTTT	CASSGQGKIEKLFF
TRBD1	TRBV30	once	TRBJ2-7	TGTGCCTGGAGTGTAGGGACAGGGCCGGCGATGCAGTACTTC	CAWSVGTGPAMQYF
-	TRBV4-3	-	TRBJ2-2	TGCGCCAGCAGCCGCTGGACAGCTGCGAACACCGGGGAGCTGTTTTTT	CASSRWTAANTGELFF
TRBD2	TRBV6-5	once	TRBJ2-7	TGTGCCAGCAGTTACGGACCAGCGGGAGATTACGAGCAGTACTTC	CASSYGPAGDYEQYF
-	TRBV14	few	TRBJ2-7	TGTGCCAGCAGTCTAGCGCTCCAACCCTACGAGCAGTACTTC	CASSLALQPYEQYF
TRBD1	TRBV27	-	TRBJ2-7	TGTGCCAGCAGTCTCCGGGACAGGGGCGAGCAGTACTTC	CASSLRDRGEQYF